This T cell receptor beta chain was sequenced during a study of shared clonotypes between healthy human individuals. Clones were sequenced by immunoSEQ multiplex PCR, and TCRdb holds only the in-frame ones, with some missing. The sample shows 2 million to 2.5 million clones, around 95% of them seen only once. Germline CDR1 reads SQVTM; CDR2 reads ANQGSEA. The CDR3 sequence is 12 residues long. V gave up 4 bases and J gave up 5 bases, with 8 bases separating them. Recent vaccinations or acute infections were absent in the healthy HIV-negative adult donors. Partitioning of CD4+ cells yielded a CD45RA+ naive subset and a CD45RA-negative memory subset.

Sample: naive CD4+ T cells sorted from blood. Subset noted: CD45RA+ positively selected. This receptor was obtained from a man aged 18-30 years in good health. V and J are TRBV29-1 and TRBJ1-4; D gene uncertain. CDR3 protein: CSVGQTNEKLFF. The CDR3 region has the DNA TGCAGCGTTGGGCAGACGAATGAAAAACTGTTTTTT.